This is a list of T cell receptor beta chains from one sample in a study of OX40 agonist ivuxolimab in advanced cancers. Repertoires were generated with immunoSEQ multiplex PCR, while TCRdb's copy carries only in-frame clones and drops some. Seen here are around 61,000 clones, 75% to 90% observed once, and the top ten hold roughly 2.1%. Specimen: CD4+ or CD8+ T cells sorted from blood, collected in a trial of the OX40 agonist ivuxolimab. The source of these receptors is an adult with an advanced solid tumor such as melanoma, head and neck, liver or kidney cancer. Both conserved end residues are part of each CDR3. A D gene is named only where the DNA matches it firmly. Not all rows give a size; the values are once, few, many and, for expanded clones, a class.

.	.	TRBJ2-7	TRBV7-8	CASSLARRGTPYEQYF	TGTGCCAGCAGCTTAGCGCGACGGGGGACACCCTACGAGCAGTACTTC
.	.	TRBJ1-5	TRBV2	CASSLDSTSQPQHF	TGTGCCAGCAGTCTGGACAGTACGAGCCAGCCCCAGCATTTT
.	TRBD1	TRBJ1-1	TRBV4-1	CASSHALDRAVPFF	TGCGCCAGCAGCCATGCCCTGGACAGGGCGGTGCCTTTCTTT
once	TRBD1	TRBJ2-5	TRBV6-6	CASSQPPTGERPMNF	TGTGCCAGCAGTCAACCTCCGACAGGGGAGCGGCCGATGAACTTC
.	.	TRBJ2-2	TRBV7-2	CASSSSGVAAYTGELFF	TGTGCCAGCAGCTCCTCCGGGGTAGCGGCCTACACCGGGGAGCTGTTTTTT
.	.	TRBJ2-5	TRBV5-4	CASSSTQGQETQYF	TGTGCCAGCAGCTCAACCCAGGGGCAAGAGACCCAGTACTTC
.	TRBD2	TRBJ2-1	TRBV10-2	CASSGETWREAIYNEQFF	TGCGCCAGCAGTGGAGAAACTTGGCGGGAGGCTATTTACAATGAGCAGTTCTTC
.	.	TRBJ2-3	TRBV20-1	CSAKNMGSTSF	TGCAGTGCTAAAAATATGGGCTCAACGTCCTTT
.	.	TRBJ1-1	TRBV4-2	CASSQGFLLNTEAFF	TGTGCCAGCAGCCAAGGATTCCTTTTGAACACTGAAGCTTTCTTT
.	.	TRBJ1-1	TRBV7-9	CASSYPFGDTEAFF	TGTGCCAGCAGCTACCCTTTCGGGGATACTGAAGCTTTCTTT
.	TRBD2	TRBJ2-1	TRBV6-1	CASSEFAGGPVEQFF	TGTGCCAGCAGTGAATTCGCGGGGGGGCCTGTAGAGCAGTTCTTC
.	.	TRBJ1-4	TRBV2	CASIVAGGTNEKLFF	TGTGCCAGCATCGTAGCCGGGGGTACTAATGAAAAACTGTTTTTT
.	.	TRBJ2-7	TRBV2	CASSQGTAPLYEQYF	TGTGCCAGCAGTCAGGGGACCGCTCCGCTCTACGAGCAGTACTTC
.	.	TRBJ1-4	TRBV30	CAWSVLGEGKLFF	TGTGCCTGGAGTGTACTGGGGGAGGGAAAACTGTTTTTT
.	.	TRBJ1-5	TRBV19	CASSGFRGDQPQHF	TGTGCCAGTAGTGGATTTAGGGGGGATCAGCCCCAGCATTTT
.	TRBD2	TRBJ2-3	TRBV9	CASSVGTSGGWDTQYF	TGTGCCAGCAGCGTAGGGACTAGCGGGGGGTGGGATACGCAGTATTTT
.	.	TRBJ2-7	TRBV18	CASSPSRTIYEQYF	TGTGCCAGCTCACCCAGCCGGACGATCTACGAGCAGTACTTC
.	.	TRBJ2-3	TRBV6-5	CASRDHSADTQYF	TGTGCCAGCAGGGACCATAGCGCAGATACGCAGTATTTT
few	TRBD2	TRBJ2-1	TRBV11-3	CASSPGWVAGTNYNEQFF	TGTGCCAGCAGCCCAGGATGGGTAGCGGGAACTAACTACAATGAGCAGTTCTTC
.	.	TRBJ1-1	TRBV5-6	CASSLYQTEAFF	TGTGCCAGCAGCTTATACCAGACTGAAGCTTTCTTT
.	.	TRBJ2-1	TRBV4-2	CASSQGLASATGEQFF	TGTGCCAGCAGCCAAGGATTGGCTAGCGCCACTGGGGAGCAGTTCTTC
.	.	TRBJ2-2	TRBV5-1	CASTGSNTGELFF	TGCGCCAGCACAGGGAGTAACACCGGGGAGCTGTTTTTT
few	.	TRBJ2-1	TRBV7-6	CASSLGIGNEQFF	TGTGCCAGCAGCTTAGGAATAGGGAATGAGCAGTTCTTC
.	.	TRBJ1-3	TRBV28	CASTSSGNTIYF	TGTGCCAGCACTTCCTCTGGAAACACCATATATTTT
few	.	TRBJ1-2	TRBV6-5	CASSYEFGSGSGYTF	TGTGCCAGCAGTTACGAGTTTGGGTCAGGGTCTGGCTACACCTTC
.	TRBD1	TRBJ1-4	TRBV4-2	CASSPPGGSTNEKLFF	TGTGCCAGCAGCCCCCCAGGGGGTTCAACTAATGAAAAACTGTTTTTT
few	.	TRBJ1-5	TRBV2	CASRAGRYSNQPQHF	TGTGCCAGCAGAGCGGGGCGATATAGCAATCAGCCCCAGCATTTT
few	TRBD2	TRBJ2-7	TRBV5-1	CASSQLAGGPYEQYF	TGCGCCAGCAGCCAACTAGCGGGAGGGCCTTACGAGCAGTACTTC
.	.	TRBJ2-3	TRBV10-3	CAISEPRDPDTQYF	TGTGCCATCAGTGAGCCCCGGGACCCAGATACGCAGTATTTT
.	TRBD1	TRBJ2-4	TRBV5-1	CASSLAYRGPKNIQYF	TGCGCCAGCAGCTTGGCTTACAGGGGGCCCAAAAACATTCAGTACTTC
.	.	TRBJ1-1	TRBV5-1	CASSPGLLNTEAFF	TGCGCCAGCAGCCCAGGACTCCTAAACACTGAAGCTTTCTTT
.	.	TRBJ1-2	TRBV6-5	CASSYGDADYGYTF	TGTGCCAGCAGTTATGGGGATGCGGACTATGGCTACACCTTC
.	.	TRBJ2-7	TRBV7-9	CASSADATAVGYEQYF	TGTGCCAGCAGCGCTGACGCGACAGCGGTGGGCTACGAGCAGTACTTC
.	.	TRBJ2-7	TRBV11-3	CASAGRSGEQYF	TGTGCCAGCGCGGGCAGGTCTGGCGAGCAGTACTTC
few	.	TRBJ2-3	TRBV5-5	CASSLTTDTQYF	TGTGCCAGCAGCCTGACCACAGATACGCAGTATTTT
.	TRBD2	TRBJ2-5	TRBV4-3	CASSQGLADQETQYF	TGCGCCAGCAGCCAGGGACTAGCAGACCAAGAGACCCAGTACTTC
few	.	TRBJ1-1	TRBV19	CASSLRTPQRVF	TGTGCCAGTAGTTTGCGGACCCCTCAGAGAGTCTTT
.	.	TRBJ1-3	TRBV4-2	CASSRDSSGNTIYF	TGTGCCAGCAGCCGTGACAGCTCTGGAAACACCATATATTTT
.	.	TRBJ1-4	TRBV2	CASNSGQGFEKLFF	TGTGCCAGCAACTCCGGGCAGGGTTTTGAAAAACTGTTTTTT
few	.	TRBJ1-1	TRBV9	CASSLGSIMNTEAFF	TGTGCCAGCAGCTTGGGGAGCATCATGAACACTGAAGCTTTCTTT
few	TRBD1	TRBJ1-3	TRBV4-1	CASSPQGGFLSGNTIYF	TGCGCCAGCAGCCCTCAGGGGGGATTTCTCTCTGGAAACACCATATATTTT
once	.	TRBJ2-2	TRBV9	CASSVRTGELFF	TGTGCCAGCAGCGTAAGAACCGGGGAGCTGTTTTTT
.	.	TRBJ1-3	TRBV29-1	CSPPKGSGNTIYF	TGCAGCCCCCCAAAGGGCTCTGGAAACACCATATATTTT
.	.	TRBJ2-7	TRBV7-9	CASSLGLREEQYF	TGTGCCAGCAGCTTAGGACTCCGGGAAGAGCAGTACTTC
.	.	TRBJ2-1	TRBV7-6	CASSFEGFSYNEQFF	TGTGCCAGCAGCTTCGAAGGGTTTTCCTACAATGAGCAGTTCTTC
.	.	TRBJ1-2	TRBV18	CASSPQDTPNYGYTF	TGTGCCAGCTCACCGCAGGACACCCCTAACTATGGCTACACCTTC
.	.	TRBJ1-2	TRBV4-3	CASSQVGYGYTF	TGCGCCAGCAGCCAAGTTGGCTATGGCTACACCTTC
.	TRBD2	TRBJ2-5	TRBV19	CASSSGGKTQYF	TGTGCCAGTAGTAGCGGGGGGAAGACCCAGTACTTC
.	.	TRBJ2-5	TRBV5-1	CASSWGDSSYQETQYF	TGCGCCAGCAGCTGGGGGGACAGCTCTTACCAAGAGACCCAGTACTTC
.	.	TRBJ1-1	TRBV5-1	CASSLWGNTEAFF	TGCGCCAGCAGCTTGTGGGGGAACACTGAAGCTTTCTTT
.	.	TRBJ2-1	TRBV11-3	CASSLYEPREQFF	TGTGCCAGCAGCTTATACGAACCTCGGGAGCAGTTCTTC
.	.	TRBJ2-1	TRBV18	CASSPRADHNEQFF	TGTGCCAGCTCACCACGGGCGGACCACAATGAGCAGTTCTTC
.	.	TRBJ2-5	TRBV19	CASSPRTLETQYF	TGTGCCAGTAGTCCCCGGACCTTGGAGACCCAGTACTTC
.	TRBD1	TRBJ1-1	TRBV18	CASSPLESQGTGVAEAFF	TGTGCCAGCTCACCATTAGAGTCCCAAGGGACAGGGGTAGCTGAAGCTTTCTTT
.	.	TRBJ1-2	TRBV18	CASSQQGKGYGYTF	TGTGCCAGCTCCCAGCAGGGAAAAGGCTATGGCTACACCTTC
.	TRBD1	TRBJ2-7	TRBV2	CASSGDSYYEQYF	TGTGCCAGCAGCGGGGACAGTTACTACGAGCAGTACTTC
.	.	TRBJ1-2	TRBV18	CASSPRENYGYTF	TGTGCCAGCTCACCAAGGGAGAACTATGGCTACACCTTC
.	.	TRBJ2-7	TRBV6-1	CASSERGPDEQYF	TGTGCCAGCAGTGAAAGAGGCCCGGACGAGCAGTACTTC
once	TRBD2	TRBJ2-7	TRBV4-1	CASSHQGLAVPYEQYF	TGCGCCAGCAGCCATCAAGGACTAGCGGTTCCCTACGAGCAGTACTTC
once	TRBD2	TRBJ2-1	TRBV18	CASSGLAYNEQFF	TGTGCCAGCTCAGGACTAGCGTACAATGAGCAGTTCTTC